This T cell receptor (beta chain) was documented in a study of blood T cell repertoires in COVID-19. Study context: COVID-19 samples, acute and convalescent, were from the United States, Italy and Spain. Sources were T cells, B-cell-depleted T cells, or PBMCs; the material itself was cDNA or gDNA.

The CDR3 is made up of 17 amino acids. The V gene's germline CDR1 is SGHRS and CDR2 YFSETQ. Trimming removed 2 bases from V and 6 bases from J; junction bases left unmatched: 13. The Seattle site enrolled patients during active infection and followed them longitudinally. As processed by the authors: Scientists estimated how many nucleated cells there were by amplifying reference gene primers. Using immunoSEQ multiplex PCR, the repertoire was profiled, and TCRdb retains in-frame clones only, with some absent. Clone size and V and J calls were adopted from that table, with D and trimming inferred from the DNA. The top ten clones hold 6% to 8.5% of a sample with fewer than 200,000 clones, less than 90% of them seen once.

The clonotype originates from a woman in her 70s with COVID-19, enrolled during active disease. Sample: peripheral blood. The chain recombines TRBV5-1 with TRBJ2-7; 11 bases are a match to TRBD1. CDR3 bases: TGCGCCAGCAGCTTAGGACAGGGGGCCGGAAATTGGGGCGAGCAGTACTTC. It codes for CASSLGQGAGNWGEQYF.